This record concerns one T cell receptor (beta chain) sequence. No antigen is known for it. This entry is derived from a study of T cell responses to AZD1222 COVID-19 vaccine. The CDR3 runs 14 residues. V lost 0 bases, J lost 4 bases, and 2 bases stayed unmatched. Germline-derived CDR1 and CDR2 are SGHNT and YYREEE (reference sequence). Overall study results and limits: Clonal diversity was possibly underestimated; the donors were predominantly white British and more often female.

This table comes from immunoSEQ multiplex PCR, and its TCRdb copy is limited to in-frame clones, with some not included. The table shows roughly 120,000 clones, with around nine tenths occurring only once. V usage is TRBV5-4 and J usage is TRBJ1-2; 8 bases map to TRBD1. The sample here was peripheral blood, taken 28 days after the second AZD1222 dose. The receptor comes from an adult who received the AZD1222 COVID-19 vaccine. The CDR3 here is CASSLGTGPYGYTF. CDR3 in DNA: TGTGCCAGCAGCTTGGGGACAGGGCCCTATGGCTACACCTTC. Full variable domain (remainder filled in from reference TRBV5-4 and TRBJ1-2): ETGVTQSPTHLIKTRGQQVTLRCSSQSGHNTVSWYQQALGQGPQFIFQYYREEENGRGNFPPRFSGLQFPNYSSELNVNALELDDSALYLCASSLGTGPYGYTFGSGTRLTVV.